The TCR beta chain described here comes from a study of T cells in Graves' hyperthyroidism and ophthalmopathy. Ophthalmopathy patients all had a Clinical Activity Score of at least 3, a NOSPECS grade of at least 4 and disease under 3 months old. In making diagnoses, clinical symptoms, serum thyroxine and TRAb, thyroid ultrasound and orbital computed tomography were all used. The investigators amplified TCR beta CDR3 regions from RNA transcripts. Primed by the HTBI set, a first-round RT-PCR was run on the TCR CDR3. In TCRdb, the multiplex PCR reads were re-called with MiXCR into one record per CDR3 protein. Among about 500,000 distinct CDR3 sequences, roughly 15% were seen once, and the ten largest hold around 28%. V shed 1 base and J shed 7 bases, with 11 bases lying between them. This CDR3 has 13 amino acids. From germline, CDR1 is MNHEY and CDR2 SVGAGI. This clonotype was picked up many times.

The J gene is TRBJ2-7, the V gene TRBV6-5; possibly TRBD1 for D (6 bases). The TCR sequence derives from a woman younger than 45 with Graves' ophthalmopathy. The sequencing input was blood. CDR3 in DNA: TGTGCCAGCAGTTACTTGGGGGCTGAAGAGCAGTACTTC. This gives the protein CASSYLGAEEQYF.